This is a list of T cell receptor beta chains from one sample in a study of blood T cell repertoires in COVID-19. The assay was immunoSEQ multiplex PCR, and TCRdb's table has in-frame clones only and misses some. The sample consists of tens of thousands of clones, 65% to 90% of them appearing once. The sequenced sample was peripheral blood. These receptors were taken from a human donor in a cohort sampled during active COVID-19. Each CDR3 is given with its conserved first and last residue. The order of the fields is clone size, V gene, J gene, D gene, CDR3 protein, CDR3 DNA. D genes are given only for firm matches. A clone size is listed for some rows: how often the clone was seen (once, few, many), or a class if it is expanded.

clone_size: once
v_call: TRBV4-1
j_call: TRBJ1-2
d_call: TRBD1
cdr3_aa: CASSQEDRAFGYTF
cdr3_nt: TGCGCCAGCAGCCAAGAGGACAGGGCGTTTGGCTACACCTTC

clone_size: -
v_call: TRBV2
j_call: TRBJ2-5
d_call: -
cdr3_aa: CASSDTRRAETQYF
cdr3_nt: TGTGCCAGCAGTGACACACGGAGGGCTGAGACCCAGTACTTC

clone_size: -
v_call: TRBV29-1
j_call: TRBJ2-7
d_call: TRBD2
cdr3_aa: CSVEKAGGLSDEQYF
cdr3_nt: TGCAGCGTTGAAAAAGCGGGAGGGCTAAGTGACGAGCAGTACTTC

clone_size: -
v_call: TRBV4-1
j_call: TRBJ2-7
d_call: TRBD2
cdr3_aa: CASSHSSGRRSYEQYF
cdr3_nt: TGCGCCAGCAGCCATTCGAGCGGGAGACGATCCTACGAGCAGTACTTC

clone_size: -
v_call: TRBV5-1
j_call: TRBJ2-7
d_call: TRBD2
cdr3_aa: CASSLGRASGSNEQYF
cdr3_nt: TGCGCCAGCAGCTTGGGGAGGGCTAGCGGGAGCAACGAGCAGTACTTC

clone_size: -
v_call: TRBV13
j_call: TRBJ1-6
d_call: -
cdr3_aa: CASSAQGLSYNSPLHF
cdr3_nt: TGTGCCAGCAGCGCACAGGGCCTCTCCTATAATTCACCCCTCCACTTT

clone_size: -
v_call: TRBV19
j_call: TRBJ2-2
d_call: TRBD2
cdr3_aa: CASSILSPGLAGSGELFF
cdr3_nt: TGTGCCAGTAGTATCCTTTCTCCGGGACTAGCGGGATCCGGGGAGCTGTTTTTT

clone_size: once
v_call: TRBV6-5
j_call: TRBJ1-3
d_call: -
cdr3_aa: CASIQSDGHTIYF
cdr3_nt: TGTGCCAGCATACAGAGTGACGGCCACACCATATATTTT

clone_size: -
v_call: TRBV25-1
j_call: TRBJ2-7
d_call: TRBD1
cdr3_aa: CASSPQGYEQYF
cdr3_nt: TGTGCCAGCAGTCCACAGGGGTACGAGCAGTACTTC

clone_size: -
v_call: TRBV27
j_call: TRBJ2-1
d_call: -
cdr3_aa: CASSFVAIDEQFF
cdr3_nt: TGTGCCAGCAGTTTTGTAGCGATCGATGAGCAGTTCTTC

clone_size: -
v_call: TRBV25-1
j_call: TRBJ1-4
d_call: -
cdr3_aa: CASSPGQGEKLFF
cdr3_nt: TGTGCCAGCAGTCCTGGCCAGGGGGAAAAACTGTTTTTT

clone_size: once
v_call: TRBV18
j_call: TRBJ1-5
d_call: TRBD1
cdr3_aa: CASSSDRAINQPQHF
cdr3_nt: TGTGCCAGCTCATCGGACAGGGCGATTAATCAGCCCCAGCATTTT

clone_size: -
v_call: TRBV27
j_call: TRBJ2-5
d_call: -
cdr3_aa: CASSSLRTERQETQYF
cdr3_nt: TGTGCCAGCAGTTCCCTCCGGACAGAGAGGCAAGAGACCCAGTACTTC

clone_size: many
v_call: TRBV12-2
j_call: TRBJ2-7
d_call: -
cdr3_aa: CASRLVGGYEQYF
cdr3_nt: TGTGCAAGTCGCTTAGTAGGGGGCTACGAGCAGTACTTC

clone_size: -
v_call: TRBV30
j_call: TRBJ2-3
d_call: TRBD2
cdr3_aa: CAWTKREGDTQYF
cdr3_nt: TGTGCCTGGACCAAGAGGGAGGGGGATACGCAGTATTTT

clone_size: once
v_call: TRBV4-2
j_call: TRBJ2-7
d_call: -
cdr3_aa: CASSQTSLSSYEQYF
cdr3_nt: TGTGCCAGCAGCCAAACTAGCCTTAGCTCCTACGAGCAGTACTTC

clone_size: -
v_call: TRBV4-3
j_call: TRBJ2-1
d_call: -
cdr3_aa: CASSQDSGVEQFF
cdr3_nt: TGCGCCAGCAGCCAAGATTCGGGAGTAGAGCAGTTCTTC

clone_size: -
v_call: TRBV20-1
j_call: TRBJ2-7
d_call: TRBD1
cdr3_aa: CSASGDRVYEQYF
cdr3_nt: TGCAGTGCTAGTGGAGACAGGGTCTACGAGCAGTACTTC

clone_size: -
v_call: TRBV30
j_call: TRBJ2-7
d_call: -
cdr3_aa: CAWSRGGFESEQYF
cdr3_nt: TGTGCCTGGAGCAGAGGGGGTTTTGAAAGCGAGCAGTACTTC

clone_size: -
v_call: TRBV7-9
j_call: TRBJ1-4
d_call: TRBD1
cdr3_aa: CASSTRTGTNEKLFF
cdr3_nt: TGTGCCAGCAGCACAAGGACAGGAACTAATGAAAAACTGTTTTTT

clone_size: -
v_call: TRBV11-2
j_call: TRBJ2-7
d_call: TRBD1
cdr3_aa: CASSFQPGQGSYEQYF
cdr3_nt: TGTGCCAGCAGCTTCCAGCCGGGACAGGGGTCCTACGAGCAGTACTTC

clone_size: -
v_call: TRBV29-1
j_call: TRBJ1-4
d_call: TRBD1
cdr3_aa: CSGRQGGEKLFF
cdr3_nt: TGCAGCGGAAGACAGGGAGGAGAAAAACTGTTTTTT

clone_size: -
v_call: TRBV7-8
j_call: TRBJ2-1
d_call: -
cdr3_aa: CASSLEGLPYNEQFF
cdr3_nt: TGTGCCAGCAGCTTAGAAGGACTCCCCTACAATGAGCAGTTCTTC

clone_size: -
v_call: TRBV5-6
j_call: TRBJ2-3
d_call: -
cdr3_aa: CASSLGGPSGSPDTQYF
cdr3_nt: TGTGCCAGCAGCTTGGGGGGACCCTCCGGGAGCCCAGATACGCAGTATTTT

clone_size: -
v_call: TRBV4-2
j_call: TRBJ1-3
d_call: TRBD1
cdr3_aa: CASSQDGDSSGNTIYF
cdr3_nt: TGTGCCAGCAGCCAAGATGGGGACAGCTCTGGAAACACCATATATTTT

clone_size: medium-sized
v_call: TRBV7-8
j_call: TRBJ2-1
d_call: TRBD1
cdr3_aa: CASSLGRGRTGLIVEQFF
cdr3_nt: TGTGCCAGCAGCTTAGGTAGAGGGAGGACAGGGTTGATTGTTGAGCAGTTCTTC

clone_size: -
v_call: TRBV9
j_call: TRBJ1-5
d_call: TRBD1
cdr3_aa: CASSVQQGGPQHF
cdr3_nt: TGTGCCAGCAGCGTCCAACAGGGGGGGCCCCAGCATTTT

clone_size: -
v_call: TRBV7-9
j_call: TRBJ2-1
d_call: TRBD2
cdr3_aa: CASSPPSGSLYEQFF
cdr3_nt: TGTGCCAGCAGCCCCCCTAGCGGGAGCCTGTATGAGCAGTTCTTC

clone_size: -
v_call: TRBV18
j_call: TRBJ2-7
d_call: -
cdr3_aa: CASSIRQGRDEQYF
cdr3_nt: TGTGCCAGCTCCATTCGACAGGGGAGGGACGAGCAGTACTTC

clone_size: -
v_call: TRBV28
j_call: TRBJ2-5
d_call: -
cdr3_aa: CASGFAIWGQEETQYF
cdr3_nt: TGTGCCAGCGGGTTCGCGATATGGGGCCAAGAAGAGACCCAGTACTTC

clone_size: once
v_call: TRBV24-1
j_call: TRBJ1-2
d_call: -
cdr3_aa: CATRDRDNYGYTF
cdr3_nt: TGTGCCACCAGGGACAGAGATAACTATGGCTACACCTTC

clone_size: -
v_call: TRBV24-1
j_call: TRBJ2-7
d_call: TRBD2
cdr3_aa: CATSDPPWAGVTSEQYF
cdr3_nt: TGTGCCACCAGTGATCCGCCATGGGCGGGAGTTACAAGCGAGCAGTACTTC

clone_size: -
v_call: TRBV7-9
j_call: TRBJ2-7
d_call: -
cdr3_aa: CASSFGDSSYEQYF
cdr3_nt: TGTGCCAGCAGCTTTGGCGACAGCTCCTACGAGCAGTACTTC

clone_size: -
v_call: TRBV7-8
j_call: TRBJ1-6
d_call: -
cdr3_aa: CASSLQPPRRQNNSPLHF
cdr3_nt: TGTGCCAGCAGCTTACAGCCCCCCCGGCGACAGAATAATTCACCCCTCCACTTT

clone_size: -
v_call: TRBV4-2
j_call: TRBJ2-1
d_call: -
cdr3_aa: CASSQQGLNEQFF
cdr3_nt: TGTGCCAGCAGCCAGCAGGGCCTGAATGAGCAGTTCTTC

clone_size: -
v_call: TRBV29-1
j_call: TRBJ2-2
d_call: TRBD1
cdr3_aa: CSADRDAGELFF
cdr3_nt: TGCAGCGCCGACAGGGACGCCGGGGAGCTGTTTTTT

clone_size: once
v_call: TRBV27
j_call: TRBJ2-5
d_call: -
cdr3_aa: CASSFSAGGKETQYF
cdr3_nt: TGTGCCAGCAGTTTTAGTGCGGGCGGAAAAGAGACCCAGTACTTC

clone_size: -
v_call: TRBV11-2
j_call: TRBJ2-2
d_call: TRBD1
cdr3_aa: CASSHRGASYTGELFF
cdr3_nt: TGTGCCAGCAGTCACAGGGGGGCGAGCTACACCGGGGAGCTGTTTTTT

clone_size: -
v_call: TRBV2
j_call: TRBJ1-1
d_call: TRBD1
cdr3_aa: CASSTTGEGAEAFF
cdr3_nt: TGTGCCAGCAGTACGACAGGGGAAGGGGCTGAAGCTTTCTTT

clone_size: -
v_call: TRBV15
j_call: TRBJ1-2
d_call: -
cdr3_aa: CATSRDVFRIGGYTF
cdr3_nt: TGTGCCACCAGCAGAGATGTCTTCCGAATTGGCGGCTACACCTTC

clone_size: -
v_call: TRBV2
j_call: TRBJ1-1
d_call: -
cdr3_aa: CASSGVEQAAFF
cdr3_nt: TGTGCCAGCAGTGGTGTTGAACAGGCGGCTTTCTTT

clone_size: -
v_call: TRBV25-1
j_call: TRBJ2-6
d_call: -
cdr3_aa: CASSRQLSGANVLTF
cdr3_nt: TGTGCCAGCAGCAGACAGCTGTCTGGGGCCAACGTCCTGACTTTC

clone_size: -
v_call: TRBV2
j_call: TRBJ1-2
d_call: -
cdr3_aa: CASSDRGSGYGYTF
cdr3_nt: TGTGCCAGCAGTGATCGGGGAAGCGGCTATGGCTACACCTTC

clone_size: -
v_call: TRBV27
j_call: TRBJ2-3
d_call: TRBD1
cdr3_aa: CASSPRTGAGTDTQYF
cdr3_nt: TGTGCCAGCAGTCCGCGGACAGGGGCTGGCACAGATACGCAGTATTTT

clone_size: -
v_call: TRBV2
j_call: TRBJ2-3
d_call: TRBD2
cdr3_aa: CADKIGASGRADTQYF
cdr3_nt: TGTGCCGATAAAATAGGAGCTAGCGGGAGGGCAGATACGCAGTATTTT

clone_size: few
v_call: TRBV29-1
j_call: TRBJ2-5
d_call: TRBD2
cdr3_aa: CSGAGETQYF
cdr3_nt: TGCAGCGGAGCGGGAGAAACCCAGTACTTC

clone_size: -
v_call: TRBV6-5
j_call: TRBJ1-1
d_call: -
cdr3_aa: CASQNRDIRAFF
cdr3_nt: TGTGCCAGCCAAAACAGGGATATACGTGCTTTCTTT

clone_size: -
v_call: TRBV28
j_call: TRBJ1-1
d_call: -
cdr3_aa: CATFRGTEAFF
cdr3_nt: TGTGCGACATTCAGGGGCACTGAAGCTTTCTTT